The 5 T cell receptor beta chains reported below all come from one sample, sequenced in a study of cytomegalovirus exposure and HLA in healthy donors. The PCR ran on 60 Vbeta and 13 Jbeta primers. TCRdb keeps only in-frame clones here, not all; method: immunoSEQ multiplex PCR. The sample contains 100,000 to 150,000 clones, around four fifths of which appear only once. The sequenced material came from PBMCs. The receptors stem from a man in his forties or fifties in good health and CMV-seronegative.

The chain is built from TRBV6-5 and TRBJ2-3, with TRBD2 matching 7 bases. Trimming cost V 5 bases and J 7 bases; bases outside gene matches: 9. CDR3 length equals 14 residues. Germline assignment: CDR1 MNHEY and CDR2 SVGAGI. Here the CDR3 DNA reads TGTGCCAGCAGTACGGGGGGTGGTGGAAATACGCAGTATTTT. It specifies CASSTGGGGNTQYF.

The sample holds a few counts of this clone. This chain uses TRBV5-1 with TRBJ2-1; 7 nucleotides agree with TRBD2. Germline CDR1 reads SGHRS; CDR2 reads YFSETQ. V shed 1 base and J 0 bases; nucleotides not matched to a gene: 1. The CDR3 sequence is 15 residues long. The CDR3, as DNA: TGCGCCAGCAGCTTGACGGGAGGCTCCTACAATGAGCAGTTCTTC. Protein sequence: CASSLTGGSYNEQFF. Using reference TRBV5-1 and TRBJ2-1 for the parts outside the CDR3, the full variable domain is KAGVTQTPRYLIKTRGQQVTLSCSPISGHRSVSWYQQTPGQGLQFLFEYFSETQRNKGNFPGRFSGRQFSNSRSEMNVSTLELGDSALYLCASSLTGGSYNEQFFGPGTRLTVL.

The chain recombines TRBV4-1 with TRBJ1-1; D unclear. Germline V lookup: CDR1 MGHRA, CDR2 YSYEKL. The CDR3 loop spans 14 amino acids. The V and J ends lost 0 bases and 5 bases respectively, with 10 bases between them. CDR3 residues: CASSQDPLGTEAFF. CDR3 DNA sequence: TGCGCCAGCAGCCAAGATCCCCTAGGAACTGAAGCTTTCTTT.

CDR3 loop: CASSFLAGYNEQFF. The CDR3 DNA follows: TGTGCCAGCAGCTTTCTAGCGGGATACAATGAGCAGTTCTTC. V usage is TRBV7-3 and J usage is TRBJ2-1, with 9 bases fitting TRBD2. The CDR3 covers 14 residues. V was pared by 3 bases and J by 4 bases, with 1 base of the junction left unmatched. The germline CDR1 and CDR2 sequences are SGHTA and FQGTGA.

CDR3 bases: TGTGCCAGCAGCCCCAAGGGGGATGGCGGCTACACCTTC. Translating gives CASSPKGDGGYTF. This chain uses TRBV7-9 with TRBJ1-2, with TRBD1 as a possible D gene (6 bases). The V end was cut by 5 bases, the J end by 8 bases, with 15 bases between. Germline V gives CDR1 SEHNR, CDR2 FQNEAQ (reference sequence). The CDR3 sequence is 13 residues long.